The 5 T cell receptor beta chains below were found in one sample sequenced in a study of blood T cell repertoires in COVID-19. This table comes from immunoSEQ multiplex PCR, and its TCRdb copy is limited to in-frame clones, with some not included. There are hundreds of thousands of clones in the sample; around 86% occur only once, and 5.5% to 8% lies in the top ten. Sequencing was done on a sample of peripheral blood. These receptors all come from a man between 60 and 75 years old who had recovered from COVID-19.

This chain links TRBV4-1 with TRBJ2-2; 7 bases are a match to TRBD1. This CDR3 spans 15 amino acids. The V gene end was trimmed by 3 bases and the J gene end by 4 bases; junction bases not matched to a gene: 5. Germline values: CDR1 MGHRA, CDR2 YSYEKL. Here the CDR3 DNA reads TGCGCCAGCAGCCAGGAGACAGGGATCACCGGGGAGCTGTTTTTT. This encodes CASSQETGITGELFF.

The chain carries TRBV15 and TRBJ2-7; 9 bases fit TRBD1. The CDR3 spans 15 residues. Trimming at V came to 1 base and at J to 1 base, leaving 2 bases not matched to a gene. In germline, CDR1 is LNHNV, CDR2 YYDKDF (reference sequence). CDR3 in amino acids: CATSRVGTGSYEQYF. Here the CDR3 DNA reads TGTGCCACCAGCAGAGTCGGGACAGGGTCCTACGAGCAGTACTTC. Drawing the rest from reference TRBV15 and TRBJ2-7, the complete variable domain is DAMVIQNPRYQVTQFGKPVTLSCSQTLNHNVMYWYQQKSSQAPKLLFHYYDKDFNNEADTPDNFQSRRPNTSFCFLDIRSPGLGDTAMYLCATSRVGTGSYEQYFGPGTRLTVT.

This chain links TRBV6-5 with TRBJ2-7, with a tentative D call TRBD1 (5 bases). Germline CDR1 MNHEY, CDR2 SVGAGI. The ends were cut back, 0 bases at V and 2 bases at J, with 11 bases in the middle. This CDR3 is 15 amino acids long. The CDR3 DNA reads as TGTGCCAGCAGTTACTCGACCGTGACAGCCTACGAGCAGTACTTC. Encoded protein: CASSYSTVTAYEQYF.

V usage is TRBV25-1 and J usage is TRBJ1-1; TRBD1 is a possible D gene (6 bases). V was clipped by 0 bases and J by 2 bases, with 19 bases between them. CDR3 size: 18 residues. Germline lookup yields CDR1 MGHDK and CDR2 SYGVNS. The DNA of the CDR3 is TGTGCCAGCAGTGAATACCAATATACCACAGGGAGTAACACTGAAGCTTTCTTT. It yields the protein CASSEYQYTTGSNTEAFF.

The chain is built from TRBV4-1 and TRBJ2-3; 9 nucleotides align to TRBD2. J gave up 3 bases and V 1 base, and 8 bases lay outside the gene matches. Germline-derived CDR1 and CDR2 are MGHRA and YSYEKL. The CDR3 has 17 amino acids. The CDR3 loop reads CASSQVVSSGATDTQYF. The CDR3 bases are TGCGCCAGCAGCCAAGTTGTCTCTAGCGGGGCTACAGATACGCAGTATTTT.